One and the same sample provided the 20 T cell receptor beta chains below, sequenced in a study of T cell responses to AZD1222 COVID-19 vaccine listed by TCRdb under 2021. Receptors were amplified or captured by the immunoSEQ multiplex PCR assay. The clones in this table, taken by TCRdb from immuneACCESS, are in-frame only. Not every clone is retained; where verified, under half of the shortfall comes from an unresolved V gene, and the cause of the rest is unknown. Present in this sample are 100,000 or so clones, roughly 88% of which were seen just once. The ten largest clones add up to 2.5% to 3% of the sample. What the time point label conveys for this sample: baseline before first vaccination. This specimen consisted of peripheral blood, obtained on day 0 of AZD1222 vaccination. These TCRs come from an adult in good health.

The genes are TRBV6-5 and TRBJ1-2; possibly TRBD1 for D (6 bases). The CDR3 sequence is 13 residues long. Per the germline V gene, CDR1 is MNHEY and CDR2 is SVGAGI. Trimming took off 6 bases at V and 3 bases at J, with 11 bases between the two ends. CDR3 sequence (DNA): TGTGCCAGCAGGTTCAGGGGCGACTATGGCTACACCTTC. Translating it yields CASRFRGDYGYTF.

The chain links TRBV10-3 to TRBJ1-4, with 9 nucleotides matching TRBD1. Germline CDR1 is ENHRY and CDR2 is SYGVKD. The CDR3 has 16 residues. Trimming cost V 5 bases and J 0 bases; bases outside gene matches: 4. CDR3 nucleotides: TGTGCCATCAGTCCCGGGACAGGGTCAACTAATGAAAAACTGTTTTTT. Its translation: CAISPGTGSTNEKLFF.

The J gene is TRBJ1-4, the V gene TRBV23-1, with D tentatively TRBD1 (5 bases). TRBV23-1 is classed as an ORF, of uncertain function. This CDR3 comprises 17 residues. The V end lost 9 bases, the J end lost 6 bases, and 26 bases lay between the germline ends. Written as DNA, the CDR3 is TGCGCCAGTTGTAGGCGGGGGACGCGAGGCGAAGATGAAAAACTGTTTTTT. Amino acid sequence: CASCRRGTRGEDEKLFF.

The rearrangement joins TRBV6-5 to TRBJ2-1; the match to TRBD1 covers 8 bases. The CDR3 spans 15 residues. Germline CDR1 is MNHEY and CDR2 is SVGAGI. With 6 bases clipped from V and 3 bases from J, the junction kept 7 bases outside the gene matches. This chain's CDR3 is CASRRAGGFYNEQFF. The DNA for the CDR3 is TGTGCCAGCAGACGGGCAGGGGGCTTCTACAATGAGCAGTTCTTC.

This clone was seen just once. The chain links TRBV28 to TRBJ2-7, with D perhaps matching TRBD1 (6 bases). The CDR3 is made up of 14 amino acids. Germline CDR1 and CDR2: MDHEN and SYDVKM. Trimming took 6 bases from V and 3 from J, leaving 15 bases between them. CDR3 bases: TGTGCCAGCAGCCCGGCTGGACAGTTCTACGAGCAGTACTTC. Amino acid sequence: CASSPAGQFYEQYF.

The chain employs TRBV5-1 and TRBJ2-5; D perhaps matches TRBD2 (6 bases). CDR3 length: 16 residues. Trimming cost V 2 bases and J 7 bases, with 21 bases left between them. Germline V gives CDR1 SGHRS, CDR2 YFSETQ. The DNA for the CDR3 is TGCGCCAGCAGCTTAAGAGGGACCACTGGGGGAGGGACCCAGTACTTC. The encoded protein is CASSLRGTTGGGTQYF.

In nucleotides, the CDR3 is TGCGCCAGCAGCCAAGATCTAGCGGGAGGTGGAAATGAGCAGTTCTTC. Translated, it gives CASSQDLAGGGNEQFF. The chain has TRBV4-3 and TRBJ2-1; 11 bases are shared with TRBD2. From germline, CDR1 is LGHNA and CDR2 YSLEER. This CDR3 comprises 16 residues. The V segment lost 0 bases and the J segment 7 bases; nucleotides outside the gene matches: 5.

The chain uses TRBV28 and TRBJ1-4; D is perhaps TRBD1 (6 bases). The V gene lost 5 bases and the J gene lost 7 bases, with 17 bases spanning the gap. The CDR3 contains 15 residues. Per germline, CDR1 MDHEN and CDR2 SYDVKM. This chain's CDR3 is CASSPTGLVGEKLFF. CDR3 sequence (DNA): TGTGCCAGCAGTCCCACAGGGCTCGTTGGTGAAAAACTGTTTTTT.

This sequence joins TRBV13 and TRBJ2-1; 12 positions agree with TRBD2. CDR1 is PRHDT and CDR2 is FYEKMQ in the germline V gene (reference sequence). With 4 bases clipped from V and 3 bases from J, the junction kept 4 bases outside the gene matches. The CDR3 sequence is 16 residues long. The CDR3 DNA is TGTGCCAGCAGCTCAGTGACTAGCGGGGGCTACAATGAGCAGTTCTTC. It is translated as CASSSVTSGGYNEQFF.

The chain recombines TRBV3-1 (or the pseudogene TRBV3-2) with TRBJ2-1; possible D gene TRBD2, 6 bases. The V gene's germline CDR1 is LGHDT and CDR2 YNNKEL (reference sequence). The germline V and J ends were trimmed by 6 bases and 7 bases, with 25 bases remaining between them. This CDR3 is 17 amino acids long. The DNA of the CDR3 is TGTGCCAGCAGGAAGAAGACTAGGGGAATGTTTGGGAATGAGCAGTTCTTC. Translation gives CASRKKTRGMFGNEQFF.

The chain carries TRBV18 and TRBJ1-2; no reliable D call. Deletions cut 2 bases from V and 1 base from J, with 5 bases between. This CDR3 spans 13 amino acids. Germline-derived CDR1 and CDR2 are KGHSH and LQKENI. The CDR3, as DNA: TGTGCCAGCTCACCAGAAAGTAACTATGGCTACACCTTC. It translates to CASSPESNYGYTF.

The rearrangement links TRBV9 to TRBJ1-6; D gene unclear. V gave up 2 bases and J gave up 6 bases, with 6 bases separating them. From germline, CDR1 is SGDLS and CDR2 YYNGEE. This CDR3 has 13 amino acids. Here the CDR3 DNA reads TGTGCCAGCAGCGTCCGGACTAATTCACCCCTCCACTTT. This translates into CASSVRTNSPLHF.

The chain links TRBV28 to TRBJ2-3, with 7 bases fitting TRBD2. CDR3 length: 16 amino acids. Germline assignment: CDR1 MDHEN and CDR2 SYDVKM. J was trimmed by 4 bases and V by 6 bases; bases with no gene match: 13. The CDR3 reads CASSSSSGSGADTQYF. Written as DNA, the CDR3 is TGTGCCAGCAGCTCCTCTAGCGGATCAGGAGCAGATACGCAGTATTTT.

The rearrangement links TRBV6-5 to TRBJ1-6; D is possibly TRBD1 (6 bases). The germline V and J ends were trimmed by 6 bases and 7 bases, with 16 bases remaining between them. This CDR3 spans 15 amino acids. From germline, CDR1 is MNHEY and CDR2 SVGAGI. The chain's CDR3 is CASRVWGARNSPLHF. The CDR3 DNA follows: TGTGCCAGCAGAGTTTGGGGGGCGAGAAATTCACCCCTCCACTTT.

This rearrangement joins TRBV9 to TRBJ2-1; D is undetermined. Trimming stripped 3 bases from V and 5 bases from J, with 6 bases between. Germline CDR1 is SGDLS and CDR2 is YYNGEE. The CDR3 contains 12 residues. The CDR3 nucleotides are TGTGCCAGCAGCGAAACTCACAATGAGCAGTTCTTC. This translates into CASSETHNEQFF. The full variable domain, rest sourced from reference TRBV9 and TRBJ2-1, is DSGVTQTPKHLITATGQRVTLRCSPRSGDLSVYWYQQSLDQGLQFLIQYYNGEERAKGNILERFSAQQFPDLHSELNLSSLELGDSALYFCASSETHNEQFFGPGTRLTVL.

The chain links TRBV14 to TRBJ1-2, with a possible D match to TRBD1 (6 bases). V lost 4 bases and J lost 4, with 10 bases in between. Germline values: CDR1 SGHDN, CDR2 FVKESK. The CDR3 has 13 amino acids. The CDR3 nucleotides read TGTGCCAGCAGCCGGAAAGGGGGCTATGGCTACACCTTC. It translates to CASSRKGGYGYTF.

CDR3 protein: CASSMGDVGSGNTIYF. Written as DNA, the CDR3 is TGTGCCAGTAGTATGGGGGATGTAGGTAGTGGAAACACCATATATTTT. V gene TRBV19 combines with J gene TRBJ1-3; D is perhaps TRBD1 (5 bases). Per the germline V gene, CDR1 is LNHDA and CDR2 is SQIVND (reference sequence). The V gene lost 3 bases and the J gene lost 3 bases, with 15 bases spanning the gap. The CDR3 totals 16 residues. Variable domain in full (rest from reference TRBV19 and TRBJ1-3): DGGITQSPKYLFRKEGQNVTLSCEQNLNHDAMYWYRQDPGQGLRLIYYSQIVNDFQKGDIAEGYSVSREKKESFPLTVTSAQKNPTAFYLCASSMGDVGSGNTIYFGEGSWLTVV.

This chain uses TRBV10-3 with TRBJ1-1; a weak D match, TRBD1 (5 bases). V lost 2 bases to trimming and J lost 6 bases, with 13 bases between them. Per germline, CDR1 ENHRY and CDR2 SYGVKD. The length of the CDR3 is 14 residues. The chain's CDR3 is CAISETQGSAEAFF. CDR3 in DNA: TGTGCCATCAGTGAGACCCAGGGTAGTGCTGAAGCTTTCTTT.

V usage is TRBV7-2 and J usage is TRBJ2-7; 11 nucleotides line up with TRBD2. This CDR3 is 19 amino acids long. The V gene's germline CDR1 is SGHTA and CDR2 FQGNSA. V lost 8 bases and J lost 2; bases outside the gene matches: 20. For the CDR3, the DNA is TGTGCCAGCCAAATCACCCCAGGGACTAGCGGAATAAAGACCTACGAGCAGTACTTC. As protein: CASQITPGTSGIKTYEQYF.

The V gene is TRBV7-9, the J gene TRBJ1-4; 8 bases align to TRBD1. The ends lost 5 bases at V and 2 bases at J; junction bases unmatched: 10. The germline gives CDR1 SEHNR, CDR2 FQNEAQ (reference sequence). The CDR3 length is 17 residues. The CDR3 bases are TGTGCCAGCAGCCAAGGACAGGGTTTAATTACTAATGAAAAACTGTTTTTT. It encodes CASSQGQGLITNEKLFF.